The 16 T cell receptor beta chains listed next were all sequenced from one sample in a study of immune characterization of retroperitoneal liposarcoma. TCRdb re-analysed the PCR reads in MiXCR, keeping a single row per CDR3 protein. Here the sample spans more than 15,000 distinct CDR3 sequences, more than 35% being singletons. Sequencing used blood. These receptors were collected from a male donor with retroperitoneal liposarcoma.

This clonotype is termed medium-sized (0.01 to 0.1%). The chain links TRBV6-1 to TRBJ2-1; 10 nucleotides align to TRBD2. Per the germline V gene, CDR1 is MNHNS and CDR2 is SASEGT. The J segment lost 5 bases and the V segment lost 5 bases, leaving 6 bases of the junction unmatched. The CDR3 totals 15 residues. The CDR3 is CASSSVTSGHNEQFF. The CDR3, as DNA: TGTGCCAGCAGTTCCGTGACTAGCGGGCACAATGAGCAGTTCTTC.

This clonotype was seen only a few times. The chain has TRBV11-1 and TRBJ2-1, with TRBD2 identical over 8 bases. Trimming cost V 5 bases and J 10 bases; bases outside gene matches: 10. Per the germline V gene, CDR1 is SGHAT and CDR2 is FQDESV (reference sequence). This CDR3 is 14 amino acids long. This chain's CDR3 is CASSRTSRTYEQFF. The CDR3 nucleotides are TGTGCCAGCAGCCGGACTAGCAGAACCTACGAGCAGTTCTTC.

This clonotype has only one observation. The chain couples TRBV6-1 to TRBJ2-6; possible D gene TRBD2, 5 bases. Per germline, CDR1 MNHNS and CDR2 SASEGT. CDR3 length: 14 residues. Trimming removed 5 bases from V and 2 bases from J, with 7 bases in between. The DNA for the CDR3 is TGTGCCAGCAGTCCCGGGACTGGGGCCAACGTCCTGACTTTC. Translated: CASSPGTGANVLTF.

In its sample, this clonotype is medium-sized. This rearrangement joins TRBV10-3 to TRBJ2-1; D uncertain. V was shortened by 6 bases and J by 5 bases, with 11 bases between the two germline ends. The CDR3 length is 13 residues. Germline CDR1 ENHRY, CDR2 SYGVKD. CDR3 sequence reads: CAIRPQDHNEQFF. For the CDR3, the DNA is TGTGCCATCAGGCCCCAGGACCACAATGAGCAGTTCTTC.

The rearrangement joins TRBV7-6 to TRBJ2-1, with 9 positions matching TRBD2. The CDR3 consists of 17 residues. V was pared by 1 base and J by 13 bases, with 17 bases of the junction left unmatched. Germline V gene data show CDR1 as SGHVS and CDR2 as FNYEAQ. CDR3 amino acids: CASSLEGSGGYQETQFF. The CDR3 nucleotides are TGTGCCAGCAGCTTAGAAGGTAGCGGGGGCTATCAAGAGACCCAGTTCTTC.

This clonotype appeared many times. The chain links TRBV6-1 to TRBJ2-3; a weak D match, TRBD1 (6 bases). Deletions cut 7 bases from V and 0 bases from J, with 20 bases between. The CDR3 is 17 residues long. The germline CDR1 and CDR2 sequences are MNHNS and SASEGT. CDR3 coding DNA: TGTGCCAGCATGGGGGCCGGGATGACTCTTAGCACAGATACGCAGTATTTT. Translating gives CASMGAGMTLSTDTQYF.

This clonotype counts as medium-sized. V is TRBV7-2 and J is TRBJ2-1; 8 nucleotides match TRBD1. Gene TRBJ2-7 matches the end of the DNA better, so the J call may be wrong. This CDR3 comprises 17 residues. Germline values: CDR1 SGHTA, CDR2 FQGNSA. Here the CDR3 DNA reads TGTGCCAGCAGCTTAAACGGACAGGGATTCTCCTACAATGAGCAGTACTTC. It encodes CASSLNGQGFSYNEQYF.

Comment on this clonotype: Given a much more abundant clone one base away, this may be a read error. V and J are TRBV12-3 or TRBV12-4 and TRBJ2-3; no firm D call. The CDR3 spans 11 residues. The CDR3 region is CARSLRFTQYF. CDR3 DNA sequence: TGTGCCCGCAGTCTTCGCTTTACGCAGTATTTT.

The rearrangement links TRBV6-5 to TRBJ2-1; 10 bases map to TRBD2. Germline V gene lookup returns CDR1 MNHEY and CDR2 SVGAGI. V gave up 0 bases and J gave up 10 bases; unmatched junction bases: 6. The CDR3 is 15 residues long. The chain's CDR3 is CASSYSSSGSFEQFF. In nucleotides, the CDR3 is TGTGCCAGCAGTTACTCTTCTAGCGGGAGTTTCGAGCAGTTCTTC.

This clonotype was picked up a small number of times. V and J are TRBV12-3 or TRBV12-4 and TRBJ2-1; the D gene could be TRBD1 or TRBD2 (5 bases each). The J call may be mistaken, given a closer DNA end match to TRBJ2-7. The CDR3 has 15 residues. CDR3 protein: CASSPGSGPDNEQYF. The CDR3 DNA sequence: TGTGCCAGCAGTCCCGGTTCGGGACCTGACAATGAGCAGTACTTC.

The chain combines TRBV7-2 with TRBJ2-4; no reliable D call. The DNA matches TRBJ2-7 better at its end, which makes the J call doubtful. The length of the CDR3 is 14 residues. Germline CDR1 is SGHTA and CDR2 is FQGNSA. The CDR3 loop is CASSLDIVPYEQYF. For the CDR3, the DNA is TGTGCCAGCAGCTTAGATATAGTGCCCTACGAGCAGTACTTC.

In this sample, this clonotype turned up many times. V is TRBV6-1 and J is TRBJ2-5; TRBD1 aligns across 9 bases. The J call may be in error: the DNA end matches TRBJ2-7 better. The CDR3 consists of 13 residues. Looked up from germline, CDR1 is MNHNS and CDR2 is SASEGT. CDR3 sequence: CASTATGGYEQYF. In nucleotides, the CDR3 is TGTGCCAGCACCGCGACAGGGGGGTACGAGCAGTACTTC.

The chain couples TRBV4-1 to TRBJ2-1, with a possible D match to TRBD1 (6 bases). The closer fit of TRBJ2-7 to the DNA end suggests the J call may be wrong. CDR3 length: 15 residues. Looked up from germline, CDR1 is MGHRA and CDR2 is YSYEKL. The CDR3 protein is CASRKGHQSSYEQYF. CDR3 in DNA: TGCGCCAGCAGGAAGGGACATCAGAGCTCCTACGAGCAGTACTTC.

This clonotype was seen repeatedly, ten times or more. The V call is TRBV6-1, the J call TRBJ2-1; 8 nucleotides agree with TRBD2. Germline assignment: CDR1 MNHNS and CDR2 SASEGT. The CDR3 is 16 residues long. Losses at the gene ends were 5 bases for V and 10 bases for J; bases not matched to a gene: 16. The CDR3, as DNA: TGTGCCAGCAGTCGTACCGGGACTAGGGGAGATTACGAGCAGTTCTTC. Translation gives CASSRTGTRGDYEQFF.

The V call is TRBV12-3 or TRBV12-4, the J call TRBJ2-2, with a weak D call TRBD1 (5 bases). The CDR3 sequence is 15 residues long. Between the trimmed V and J ends, which lost 5 bases and 3 bases, there was a span of 13 bases. The CDR3 reads CASSGAILHTGELFF. CDR3 nucleotides: TGTGCCAGCAGTGGGGCCATCCTACACACCGGGGAGCTGTTTTTT.

The V call is TRBV11-2, the J call TRBJ2-5; D is undetermined. Germline CDR1 SGHAT, CDR2 FQNNGV. Trimming removed 4 bases at V and 0 bases at J, with 9 bases between. The CDR3 runs 14 residues. This CDR3 is CASSYDIYQETQYF. CDR3 sequence (DNA): TGTGCCAGCAGCTACGACATCTACCAAGAGACCCAGTACTTC.